These 28 T cell receptor beta chains were sequenced from one sample in a study of tumor and adjacent non-tumor tissue in lung cancer. TCRbeta libraries were built with three rounds of nested PCR, modified from ARM-PCR. TCRdb reanalysed the multiplex PCR reads using MiXCR and keeps one entry per CDR3 protein. This table holds tens of thousands of distinct CDR3 sequences, about two thirds found once. The template was RNA from unsorted bulk tissue. This non-tumor lung sample came from over 3 cm beyond the tumor edge. Sequenced material: distant non-tumor lung tissue. The receptor source for this set is a woman between 65 and 79 years old with non-small cell lung cancer.

This clonotype has just one count. This could be a read error, since a much larger clone is one nucleotide away. The rearrangement links TRBV20-1 to TRBJ2-1; weak D call: TRBD2 (5 bases). The CDR3 length is 13 residues. V lost 0 bases and J 9 bases, leaving 12 bases between the germline ends. Germline V gene sequence: CDR1 DFQATT, CDR2 SNEGSKA (reference sequence). DNA for the CDR3: TGCAGTGCTAGAGAGACGGGGATGATTGAGCAGTTCTTC. This sequence encodes CSARETGMIEQFF.

Many counts were recorded for this clonotype. The chain is built from TRBV28 and TRBJ1-4; D possibly corresponds to TRBD1 (6 bases). Germline V gives CDR1 MDHEN, CDR2 SYDVKM. Between the trimmed V and J ends, which lost 4 bases and 8 bases, there was a span of 14 bases. The CDR3 covers 14 residues. Written as DNA, the CDR3 is TGTGCCAGCAGTTGGGGGGGCTTTTCCGAAAAACTGTTTTTT. Amino acid sequence: CASSWGGFSEKLFF.

This rearrangement joins TRBV5-4 to TRBJ2-3; TRBD2 matches 7 bases. V was pared by 1 base and J by 5 bases, with 10 bases of the junction left unmatched. Germline V CDR1 and CDR2: SGHNT, YYREEE (reference sequence). This CDR3 has 16 residues. The chain's CDR3 is CASSLIVRLAGDTQYF. The CDR3 coding sequence is TGTGCCAGCAGCTTGATAGTGAGACTAGCAGGAGATACGCAGTATTTT.

Comments on this clonotype: The conserved phenylalanine or tryptophan normally closing the CDR3 is absent here, so this likely arose from a read error. The rearrangement links TRBV12-3 or TRBV12-4 to TRBJ1-5; 10 bases match TRBD1. The CDR3 runs 16 residues. The CDR3 sequence is CASSAKTGGVNRPQHY. CDR3 nucleotides: TGTGCTAGCAGTGCAAAGACAGGGGGCGTTAATCGGCCCCAGCATTAT.

Details on this clonotype: The CDR3 ends on some other residue instead of the conserved phenylalanine or tryptophan, so this is likely a read error. The chain employs TRBV6-5 and TRBJ2-7, with D possibly TRBD1 on 5 matching bases. The CDR3 is 15 amino acids. The germline gives CDR1 MNHEY, CDR2 SVGAGI. CDR3 DNA: TGTACCAGCAGTTACTCGATCCATCAGGGCCATGAGCAGTACATC. Protein sequence: CTSSYSIHQGHEQYI.

This clonotype was counted ten times or more. The V gene is TRBV6-1, the J gene TRBJ2-2; D call uncertain. The CDR3 has 16 amino acids. Looked up from germline, CDR1 is MNHNS and CDR2 is SASEGT. V was clipped by 4 bases and J by 0 bases, with 12 bases between them. The chain's CDR3 is CASSVAPVANTGELFF. For the CDR3, the DNA is TGTGCCAGCAGTGTGGCCCCGGTCGCGAACACCGGGGAGCTGTTTTTT.

This clonotype turned up a few times. A read error may be the cause here, since a much bigger clone is one base away. J is TRBJ1-4 and V is TRBV12-3 or TRBV12-4; maybe TRBD1 (5 bases). The V gene lost 5 bases and the J gene lost 6 bases, with 13 bases spanning the gap. The CDR3 sequence is 14 residues long. CDR3 DNA: TGTGCCAGCAGTCCCGACAGAGCAGATGAAAAACTGTTTTTT. Protein product: CASSPDRADEKLFF.

The chain combines TRBV10-2 with TRBJ1-5; the D gene is possibly TRBD1 (6 bases). The CDR3 sequence is 15 residues long. The germline V gene has CDR1 WSHSY and CDR2 SAAADI. CDR3 DNA: TGCGGCAGTAGTGAGAACAGGGCCCCTATAGGGCCCCAGCATTTT. Its protein product is CGSSENRAPIGPQHF.

The sample holds many counts of this clonotype. The genes are TRBV12-3 or TRBV12-4 and TRBJ1-2; D ambiguous. CDR3 length: 13 amino acids. The V and J ends lost 1 base and 3 bases respectively, with 6 bases between them. CDR3 in DNA: TGTGCCAGCAGTTTAGGGGCACACTATGGCTACACCTTC. The encoded protein is CASSLGAHYGYTF.

J is TRBJ1-1 and V is TRBV4-1, with D possibly matching TRBD1 (5 bases). The CDR3 is made up of 14 amino acids. V was cut by 3 bases and J by 12 bases, with 20 bases left in between. Germline loops: CDR1 MGHRA, CDR2 YSYEKL. In nucleotides, the CDR3 is TGCGCCAGCAGCCACCAGACAGAGAACACTGAGACTTTCTTT. Amino acids: CASSHQTENTETFF.

A word on this clonotype: The junction departs from germline at one end; a sequencing error may be responsible. This chain uses TRBV4-1 with TRBJ2-1, with 9 bases that match TRBD2. The CDR3 extends over 15 amino acids. Germline V gene data show CDR1 as MGHRA and CDR2 as YSYEKL. Here the CDR3 DNA reads TGCGCCAGCAGCCAAGGAGCGGGAGGAGGTTATGAGCAGTCCTTC. Translation: CASSQGAGGGYEQSF.

J is TRBJ2-7 and V is TRBV5-5; TRBD2 matches at 7 bases. CDR1 is SGHKS, CDR2 YYEKEE, per germline (reference sequence). Germline trimming cut 8 bases from V and 3 bases from J; bases unmatched to any gene: 14. This CDR3 is 15 amino acids long. CDR3 amino acids: CARGYTSASVYEQYF. As DNA, the CDR3 is TGTGCCAGAGGCTACACTAGCGCGAGCGTCTACGAGCAGTACTTC.

In regard to this clonotype: A read error may produce the germline difference seen at one junction end. This rearrangement joins TRBV14 to TRBJ1-2; D not resolved. The CDR3 consists of 15 residues. CDR1 and CDR2 (germline): SGHDN, FVKESK. For the CDR3, the DNA is TGTGCCTGCAGCCAAGATTGGAGTGGAAACTATGGCTACACCTTC. Translation: CACSQDWSGNYGYTF.

This clonotype was counted once. The germline gene is not matched at one end of the junction; a read error may be the cause. The V and J genes are TRBV29-1 and TRBJ2-1; perhaps TRBD2 as D (6 bases). The length of the CDR3 is 14 residues. The germline gives CDR1 SQVTM, CDR2 ANQGSEA. DNA of the CDR3: TGCAGCGTTGCCGCGGGACGGATCTACAATAAGCAGTTCTTC. It specifies CSVAAGRIYNKQFF.

This clonotype has a count of ten or more. The J gene is TRBJ1-1, the V gene TRBV5-6; D is ambiguous. Germline V gene lookup returns CDR1 SGHDT and CDR2 YYEEEE. The CDR3 length is 12 residues. V was shortened by 2 bases and J by 5 bases, with 7 bases between the two germline ends. The CDR3 DNA follows: TGTGCCAGCAGCTTAGGGTGGACTGAAGCTTTCTTT. Amino acids: CASSLGWTEAFF.

Concerning this clonotype itself: A much bigger clone sits one base away, suggesting this may be a read error. The rearrangement uses TRBV28 and TRBJ2-7, with D unresolved. Trimming left V 2 bases short and J 3 bases short, with 8 bases between. The germline V gene encodes CDR1 MDHEN and CDR2 SYDVKM. There are 13 residues in the CDR3. Here the CDR3 DNA reads TGTGCCAGCAGTTTACAAGGATACTACGAGCAGTACTTC. Translated, it gives CASSLQGYYEQYF.

This chain uses TRBV28 with TRBJ2-7; D remains unclear. The CDR3 extends over 14 amino acids. Per the germline V gene, CDR1 is MDHEN and CDR2 is SYDVKM. The CDR3 protein is CVTSLSISTYEQYF. The CDR3 region has the DNA TGTGTCACCAGTTTATCCATTAGCACCTACGAGCAGTACTTC.

This clonotype was observed once. An end of the junction differs from the germline gene, which may be a read error. The gene calls are TRBV29-1 and TRBJ2-5, with a tentative D call TRBD1 (6 bases). CDR1 is SQVTM, CDR2 ANQGSEA, per germline. The CDR3 totals 15 residues. This CDR3 is CSVGTWGLSQETHYF. DNA of the CDR3: TGCAGCGTGGGGACATGGGGCTTATCCCAAGAGACCCACTACTTC.

This rearrangement joins TRBV29-1 to TRBJ1-1; no reliable D call. CDR3 length: 13 amino acids. Germline CDR1 is SQVTM and CDR2 is ANQGSEA. Between the trimmed V and J ends, which lost 3 bases and 5 bases, there was a span of 13 bases. CDR3 in DNA: TGCAGCGTTGAGAGGGTTCGGGATACTGAAGCTTTCTTT. This codes for CSVERVRDTEAFF.

Notes on this clonotype: This may be a read error, as it is one base from a much larger clone. The rearrangement links TRBV10-3 to TRBJ2-7; D might be TRBD1 (6 bases). The germline gives CDR1 ENHRY, CDR2 SYGVKD. CDR3 length: 13 amino acids. CDR3 in DNA: TGTGCCGTCAGAGAGACAGGCTCCTACGAGCAGTACTTC. Encoded protein: CAVRETGSYEQYF.

This clonotype was counted between two and nine times. This chain joins TRBV7-3 and TRBJ2-5; D is possibly TRBD2 (6 bases). V shed 5 bases and J shed 2 bases, with 15 bases lying between them. CDR1 and CDR2 (germline): SGHTA, FQGTGA. This CDR3 contains 15 residues. CDR3 amino acids: CASSQGGRKQETQYF. In DNA, the CDR3 is TGTGCCAGCAGCCAGGGAGGCCGGAAACAAGAGACCCAGTACTTC.

The chain joins TRBV7-8 to TRBJ2-1; D remains ambiguous. The CDR3 extends over 16 amino acids. Per germline, CDR1 SGHVS and CDR2 FQNEAQ. V lost 2 bases, J lost 2 bases, and 13 bases lay in between. CDR3 sequence: CASSLLRPRTYNEQFF. Here the CDR3 DNA reads TGTGCCAGCAGCTTACTTCGGCCCCGGACCTACAATGAGCAGTTCTTC.

This clonotype has only a few counts. One end of the junction does not line up with germline, which may come from a read error. V and J are TRBV6-5 and TRBJ2-1; the D gene could be TRBD1 or TRBD2 (5 bases each). The germline CDR1 and CDR2 sequences are MNHEY and SVGAGI. The CDR3 has 15 residues. The CDR3 loop is CANSYGAGFFGAQFF. CDR3 bases: TGTGCCAACAGTTACGGGGCCGGCTTCTTCGGTGCGCAGTTCTTC.

This clonotype was observed a few times. The chain couples TRBV28 to TRBJ2-1; no firm D call. V was clipped by 1 base and J by 0 bases, with 4 bases between them. Germline V lookup: CDR1 MDHEN, CDR2 SYDVKM. CDR3 length: 14 residues. The CDR3 nucleotides are TGTGCCAGCAGTTTATTGAGCTCCTACAATGAGCAGTTCTTC. Translation gives CASSLLSSYNEQFF.

Note on this clonotype: This could be a read error, since a much larger clone is one nucleotide away. The chain combines TRBV14 with TRBJ1-1; D unresolved. The CDR3 sequence is 12 residues long. Germline V gene sequence: CDR1 SGHDN, CDR2 FVKESK. The CDR3 sequence: CVSSPMNTEAFF. CDR3 DNA: TGTGTCAGCAGCCCCATGAACACTGAAGCTTTCTTT.

For this clonotype: One base away lies a much larger clone, so this may be a sequencing read error. The chain joins TRBV28 to TRBJ2-5; either TRBD1 or TRBD2 may fit D (5 bases each). The CDR3 is 14 amino acids. Germline CDR1 reads MDHEN; CDR2 reads SYDVKM. CDR3: CASSIRDLGEIQYF. The CDR3 DNA reads as TGTGCCAGCAGTATCCGGGACCTTGGAGAGATCCAGTACTTC.

Turning to this clonotype: This could be a read error, since a much larger clone is one nucleotide away. V is TRBV30 and J is TRBJ2-1, with 8 bases identical to TRBD2. The germline V gene encodes CDR1 GTSNPN and CDR2 SVGIG (reference sequence). The CDR3 extends over 19 amino acids. As DNA, the CDR3 is TGTGCCTGGAGTGTACGGGGTGGCGGGAGGACATTCTCCTACATTGAGCAGTTCTTC. The encoded protein is CAWSVRGGGRTFSYIEQFF.

As regards this clonotype: Likely a read error: the CDR3 ends without its conserved phenylalanine or tryptophan. J is TRBJ2-1 and V is TRBV29-1, with D hard to call. Germline V gene data show CDR1 as SQVTM and CDR2 as ANQGSEA. V gave up 8 bases and J gave up 3 bases, with 17 bases separating them. The CDR3 loop spans 14 amino acids. The CDR3 is CSIESDFIYNEQFL. DNA for the CDR3: TGCAGCATCGAGTCCGATTTTATCTACAATGAGCAGTTCTTA.